The table lists the clone carrying this T cell receptor (beta chain) with a count of one. The antigen is unknown. The CDR3 has 14 residues. From germline, CDR1 is SGHRS and CDR2 YFSETQ. Trimming removed 3 bases from V and 2 bases from J; junction bases left unmatched: 1. Produced via immunoSEQ multiplex PCR; TCRdb's table is partial and in-frame only. The data show 63,000 or so clones, roughly 80% seen once. The entry originates in a study of OX40 agonist ivuxolimab in advanced cancers. Study background: Participants, 75% to 85% male, averaged approximately 65 years of age, ranging from 23 to 79. Study-wide results and limits: Clonal expansion was seen in CD4+ and CD8+ blood T cells by week 6 at 0.1 to 3.0 mg/kg. Expanded clones were, on average, more numerous among CD8+ T cells than CD4+. With doses of 0.1-3.0 mg/kg, partial responders showed among the lowest clonal expansion.

V and J are TRBV5-1 and TRBJ1-5, with 8 positions matching TRBD1. This TCR was sampled from an adult with an advanced solid tumor such as melanoma, head and neck, liver or kidney cancer. The sequencing used CD4+ or CD8+ T cells sorted from blood, collected in a trial of the OX40 agonist ivuxolimab. In nucleotides, the CDR3 is TGCGCCAGCAGCTCGACAGGGGGCAATCAGCCCCAGCATTTT. Residues: CASSSTGGNQPQHF.